A single sample is the source of the 32 T cell receptor beta chains below, sequenced in a study of read filtering for tumor transcriptome and immune sequencing. Molecular barcoded adaptors covering alpha/delta and beta/gamma chains were used on roughly 370 ng RNA. TCRdb fed the reads into MiXCR, producing one record per CDR3 protein. The profile covers roughly 130,000 distinct CDR3 sequences, with over 10% appearing a single time and approximately 11% taken by the ten largest. The sequenced sample consisted of a population of CD138-negative cells sorted from bone marrow. The receptors derive from a donor aged 40 or over with multiple myeloma.

This clonotype was counted many times. The rearrangement uses TRBV29-1 and TRBJ2-4; no reliable D call. Trimming removed 0 bases at V and 8 bases at J, with 8 bases between. CDR1 is SQVTM, CDR2 ANQGSEA, per germline. There are 12 residues in the CDR3. The chain's CDR3 is CSVEDFPDIQYF. CDR3 DNA: TGCAGCGTTGAAGATTTTCCCGACATTCAGTACTTC.

Ten or more counts support this clonotype. CDR3 in DNA: TGCAGTGCTAGAGTTGCGGGGGGGCCTCTGGCCTACAATGAGCAGTTCTTC. Amino acid sequence: CSARVAGGPLAYNEQFF. The chain combines TRBV20-1 with TRBJ2-1, with 9 nucleotides matching TRBD2. The length of the CDR3 is 17 residues. The germline CDR1 and CDR2 sequences are DFQATT and SNEGSKA (reference sequence). After removal of 1 base from V and 2 bases from J, the junction contained 9 bases not matched to a gene.

The chain combines TRBV3-1 with TRBJ2-1; TRBD2 agrees at 7 bases. The CDR3 runs 17 residues. J lost 5 bases, V lost 0 bases, and 10 bases had no gene match. Germline V gene lookup returns CDR1 LGHDT and CDR2 YNNKEL (reference sequence). The CDR3 loop reads CASSQEPTQRGHNEQFF. The CDR3 DNA sequence: TGTGCCAGCAGCCAAGAGCCCACCCAGCGGGGACACAATGAGCAGTTCTTC.

This clonotype was picked up many times. The chain employs TRBV20-1 and TRBJ2-1; D is unresolved. V shed 3 bases and J shed 3 bases, with 12 bases lying between them. CDR3 length: 14 amino acids. Germline CDR1 is DFQATT and CDR2 is SNEGSKA (reference sequence). Written as DNA, the CDR3 is TGCAGTGCTAGTACCAGTCAGAGCTACAATGAGCAGTTCTTC. Translated, it gives CSASTSQSYNEQFF.

This rearrangement joins TRBV5-6 to TRBJ2-3; 9 nucleotides match TRBD2. CDR3 size: 17 residues. After removal of 2 bases from V and 6 bases from J, the junction contained 13 bases not matched to a gene. Germline CDR1 reads SGHDT; CDR2 reads YYEEEE. The CDR3 region is CASSFGLSGGSGDTQYF. CDR3 nucleotides: TGTGCCAGCAGCTTCGGACTAAGCGGGGGGTCCGGGGATACGCAGTATTTT.

This clonotype was detected ten times or more. This chain joins TRBV29-1 and TRBJ1-2; D is unclear. Germline CDR1 and CDR2: SQVTM and ANQGSEA. The CDR3 runs to 16 residues. Trimming left V 5 bases short and J 4 bases short, with 23 bases between. The CDR3 loop is CSVQSGNKWATYGYTF. The CDR3 region has the DNA TGCAGCGTTCAATCCGGGAACAAGTGGGCCACCTATGGCTACACCTTC.

Details on this clonotype: Being one base from a much bigger clone, this may be a read error. The chain links TRBV20-1 to TRBJ1-1; D might be TRBD1 (6 bases). The germline V gene encodes CDR1 DFQATT and CDR2 SNEGSKA (reference sequence). The CDR3 runs 14 residues. Deletions cut 6 bases from V and 8 bases from J, with 22 bases between. The CDR3 protein is CSALRPGGLTEAFF. Written as DNA, the CDR3 is TGCAGTGCCCTTCGGCCTGGGGGCCTTACCGAAGCTTTCTTT.

This clonotype has a count of ten or more. The gene calls are TRBV29-1 and TRBJ2-1, with 14 positions matching TRBD2. Trimming removed 2 bases from V and 8 bases from J; junction bases left unmatched: 8. Per the germline V gene, CDR1 is SQVTM and CDR2 is ANQGSEA. The CDR3 is 16 amino acids. The CDR3 region is CSVESGTSGSIDEQFF. In DNA, the CDR3 is TGCAGCGTTGAATCCGGGACTAGCGGGAGTATCGATGAGCAGTTCTTC.

This clonotype was counted ten times or more. The chain employs TRBV4-1 and TRBJ2-5, with D uncertain. This CDR3 is built from 13 residues. V gave up 3 bases and J gave up 2 bases, with 7 bases separating them. Germline CDR1 MGHRA, CDR2 YSYEKL. CDR3: CASSQRLQETQYF. For the CDR3, the DNA is TGCGCCAGCAGCCAGCGTCTGCAAGAGACCCAGTACTTC.

This chain connects TRBV29-1 to TRBJ1-1, with D perhaps matching TRBD1 (6 bases). CDR3 length: 11 amino acids. CDR1 is SQVTM and CDR2 is ANQGSEA in the germline V gene. Trimming took 7 bases from V and 6 from J, leaving 12 bases between them. CDR3 nucleotides: TGCAGCGCTTACAGGGCCTCTGAAGCTTTCTTT. Translating gives CSAYRASEAFF. Looking up the rest from reference TRBV29-1 and TRBJ1-1 gives the full variable domain: SAVISQKPSRDICQRGTSLTIQCQVDSQVTMMFWYRQQPGQSLTLIATANQGSEATYESGFVIDKFPISRPNLTFSTLTVSNMSPEDSSIYLCSAYRASEAFFGQGTRLTVV.

This clonotype was recorded at least ten times. The rearrangement links TRBV6-2 or TRBV6-3 to TRBJ2-1; D uncertain. Germline loops: CDR1 MNHEY, CDR2 SVGEGT. Trimming shortened V by 7 bases and J by 4 bases, and 8 bases separated the two germline ends. The CDR3 totals 12 residues. The CDR3 region is CASKDGYNEQFF. In DNA form, the CDR3 reads TGTGCCAGCAAAGACGGGTACAATGAGCAGTTCTTC.

This clonotype was found many times. J is TRBJ2-3 and V is TRBV11-3; D call uncertain. V was cut by 0 bases and J by 1 base, with 5 bases left in between. The CDR3 covers 14 residues. The germline V gene has CDR1 SGHNT and CDR2 YENEEA. DNA of the CDR3: TGTGCCAGCAGCTTAGATCGCGGCACAGATACGCAGTATTTT. Translated: CASSLDRGTDTQYF.

In its sample, this clonotype was seen many times. CDR3: CASSLTSSGTQYF. CDR3 nucleotide sequence: TGTGCCAGCAGCTTGACGTCATCTGGGACCCAGTACTTC. The chain couples TRBV7-2 to TRBJ2-5; no clear D. The CDR3 is made up of 13 amino acids. The germline CDR1 and CDR2 sequences are SGHTA and FQGNSA. Trimming pared 3 bases from V and 7 bases from J, leaving 12 bases between.

This clonotype was seen only once. One end of the junction fails to match germline, which may point to a read error. V and J are TRBV29-1 and TRBJ2-1; tentative D call: TRBD2 (5 bases). Per the germline V gene, CDR1 is SQVTM and CDR2 is ANQGSEA. The CDR3 consists of 15 residues. The CDR3 reads CSVPASGSSHNERFF. CDR3 DNA: TGCAGCGTCCCGGCCTCGGGAAGCTCCCACAATGAGCGGTTCTTC.

This clonotype was picked up many times. This rearrangement joins TRBV29-1 to TRBJ2-5; 7 bases fit TRBD2. The CDR3 extends over 12 amino acids. Trimming removed 0 bases from V and 5 bases from J; junction bases left unmatched: 0. Germline assignment: CDR1 SQVTM and CDR2 ANQGSEA. The chain's CDR3 is CSVEDSGETQYF. The DNA of the CDR3 is TGCAGCGTTGAAGATAGCGGGGAGACCCAGTACTTC.

The sample holds many counts of this clonotype. This rearrangement joins TRBV5-1 to TRBJ1-1; tentatively, D is TRBD1 (5 bases). Germline CDR1 is SGHRS and CDR2 is YFSETQ. V was shortened by 5 bases and J by 3 bases, with 14 bases between the two germline ends. CDR3 length: 14 residues. Here the CDR3 reads CASRPGRGDTEAFF. The DNA of the CDR3 is TGCGCCAGCAGGCCGGGACGGGGGGACACTGAAGCTTTCTTT.

There are many counts of this clonotype. This sequence joins TRBV7-2 and TRBJ2-3; D not certain. Looked up from germline, CDR1 is SGHTA and CDR2 is FQGNSA. The CDR3 consists of 12 residues. V shed 3 bases and J shed 2 bases, with 3 bases lying between them. The CDR3, as DNA: TGTGCCAGCAGCTTGTACACAGATACGCAGTATTTT. The encoded protein is CASSLYTDTQYF. Full variable domain (remainder filled in from reference TRBV7-2 and TRBJ2-3): GAGVSQSPSNKVTEKGKDVELRCDPISGHTALYWYRQSLGQGLEFLIYFQGNSAPDKSGLPSDRFSAERTGGSVSTLTIQRTQQEDSAVYLCASSLYTDTQYFGPGTRLTVL.

This clonotype was seen a handful of times. The rearrangement joins TRBV19 to TRBJ1-3; D might be TRBD1 (6 bases). CDR3 length: 12 residues. Germline-derived CDR1 and CDR2 are LNHDA and SQIVND (reference sequence). V shed 10 bases and J shed 4 bases, with 11 bases lying between them. CDR3 DNA sequence: TGTGCCACCGAGACAGGCGGAAACACCATATATTTT. This codes for CATETGGNTIYF.

The CDR3 region is CASSSAGVFYEQYF. The CDR3 nucleotides read TGCGCCAGCAGTTCGGCAGGCGTCTTCTACGAGCAGTACTTC. The chain joins TRBV5-1 to TRBJ2-7; D is undetermined. V lost 5 bases and J 3 bases, leaving 15 bases between the germline ends. The CDR3 sequence is 14 residues long. CDR1 and CDR2 from the germline V gene are SGHRS and YFSETQ.

This clonotype was counted ten times or more. CDR3 loop: CASSQDRDIVEAFF. CDR3 sequence (DNA): TGCGCCAGCAGCCAAGATCGGGACATTGTGGAAGCTTTCTTT. This chain links TRBV4-1 with TRBJ1-1; D is possibly TRBD1 (6 bases). The ends were cut back, 0 bases at V and 8 bases at J, with 13 bases in the middle. CDR1 is MGHRA, CDR2 YSYEKL, per germline. The CDR3 sequence is 14 residues long.

This clonotype has ten or more counts. J is TRBJ1-6 and V is TRBV20-1; the match to TRBD1 covers 9 bases. The J call may be in error: the DNA end matches TRBJ1-1 better. From germline, CDR1 is DFQATT and CDR2 SNEGSKA (reference sequence). The CDR3 sequence is 14 residues long. Here the CDR3 reads CSAGYRGRGTEAFF. The CDR3 coding sequence is TGCAGTGCTGGATACAGGGGGCGCGGAACTGAAGCTTTCTTT.

At least ten counts were recorded for this clonotype. The rearrangement uses TRBV6-1 and TRBJ2-1, with 13 positions matching TRBD2. The V segment lost 2 bases and the J segment 8 bases; nucleotides outside the gene matches: 12. Germline lookup yields CDR1 MNHNS and CDR2 SASEGT. The CDR3 covers 18 residues. The CDR3 spells CASSETRTSGRVVDEQFF. As DNA, the CDR3 is TGTGCCAGCAGTGAAACTAGGACTAGCGGGAGAGTCGTCGATGAGCAGTTCTTC.

This clonotype was detected ten times or more. For the CDR3, the DNA is TGTGCCAGCAGCCCCATAACCGGGACAGGCAACACCGGGGAGCTGTTTTTT. This translates into CASSPITGTGNTGELFF. The chain is built from TRBV7-2 and TRBJ2-2; 8 bases map to TRBD1. This CDR3 is built from 17 residues. With 5 bases clipped from V and 2 bases from J, the junction kept 10 bases outside the gene matches. Germline CDR1 reads SGHTA; CDR2 reads FQGNSA.

This clonotype was seen only a few times. The V and J genes are TRBV6-5 and TRBJ2-5; 7 positions match TRBD1. CDR3 length equals 14 residues. V gave up 5 bases and J gave up 3 bases; unmatched junction bases: 6. In germline, CDR1 is MNHEY, CDR2 SVGAGI. The CDR3 region is CASSRSGTEETQYF. CDR3 in DNA: TGTGCCAGCAGTCGATCCGGGACAGAAGAGACCCAGTACTTC.

The chain links TRBV5-8 to TRBJ2-1, with TRBD2 matching 13 bases. Germline V CDR1 and CDR2: SGHTS, YDEGEE. The junction had 5 bases not matched to a gene; V was cut back by 4 bases and J by 4 bases. The length of the CDR3 is 16 residues. DNA of the CDR3: TGTGCCAGCAGCGGACGACTAGCGGGAGGATACAATGAGCAGTTCTTC. Residues: CASSGRLAGGYNEQFF.

This clonotype came up many times. The CDR3 sequence: CASSYSWGNTEAFF. As DNA, the CDR3 is TGTGCCAGCAGTTACTCCTGGGGTAACACTGAAGCTTTCTTT. This chain joins TRBV6-2 or TRBV6-3 and TRBJ1-1, with unresolved D. This CDR3 contains 14 residues. CDR1 and CDR2 (germline): MNHEY, SVGEGT. The V and J ends lost 0 bases and 2 bases respectively, with 7 bases between them.

This clonotype was recorded many times. This chain links TRBV6-6 with TRBJ2-1, with a tentative D call TRBD2 (5 bases). Germline V gene lookup returns CDR1 MNHNY and CDR2 SVGAGI (reference sequence). With 0 bases removed from V and 5 bases from J, the gap between germline ends came to 17 bases. The CDR3 covers 17 residues. The CDR3 DNA reads as TGTGCCAGCAGTTACTCCACCGGACTCGCTACTAACAATGAGCAGTTCTTC. Amino acid sequence: CASSYSTGLATNNEQFF.

This clonotype was seen ten or more times. The V and J genes are TRBV30 and TRBJ2-3, with TRBD2 identical over 9 bases. The CDR3 has 14 amino acids. The J segment lost 4 bases and the V segment lost 2 bases, leaving 4 bases of the junction unmatched. In germline, CDR1 is GTSNPN, CDR2 SVGIG (reference sequence). This CDR3 reads CAWSIAGDADTQYF. The CDR3 coding sequence is TGTGCCTGGAGTATAGCGGGAGACGCAGATACGCAGTATTTT. Full variable domain (remainder filled in from reference TRBV30 and TRBJ2-3): SQTIHQWPATLVQPVGSPLSLECTVEGTSNPNLYWYRQAAGRGLQLLFYSVGIGQISSEVPQNLSASRPQDRQFILSSKKLLLSDSGFYLCAWSIAGDADTQYFGPGTRLTVL.

In its sample, this clonotype was seen many times. This chain joins TRBV7-2 and TRBJ2-7; 11 nucleotides match TRBD2. CDR3 length: 17 residues. Germline CDR1 SGHTA, CDR2 FQGNSA. V shed 4 bases and J 3 bases; nucleotides not matched to a gene: 11. The CDR3 DNA follows: TGTGCCAGCAGCTCACCTCAGGGACTAGCGGAGCACTACGAGCAGTACTTC. Its protein product is CASSSPQGLAEHYEQYF.

This clonotype was detected ten times or more. J is TRBJ1-5 and V is TRBV19; possibly TRBD1 for D (5 bases). CDR1 LNHDA and CDR2 SQIVND come from the germline V gene (reference sequence). The CDR3 loop spans 15 amino acids. Trimming cost V 6 bases and J 0 bases, with 12 bases left between them. The CDR3 sequence: CASRQTDRSNQPQHF. The CDR3 region has the DNA TGTGCCAGTAGACAGACAGACCGTAGCAATCAGCCCCAGCATTTT.

This clonotype was detected many times. The chain links TRBV7-2 to TRBJ2-6; 9 bases agree with TRBD1. V shed 5 bases and J 2 bases; nucleotides not matched to a gene: 7. Germline V lookup: CDR1 SGHTA, CDR2 FQGNSA. The length of the CDR3 is 17 residues. CDR3 nucleotides: TGTGCCAGCAGCGTACAGGGGGCGATAACTGGGGCCAACGTCCTGACTTTC. Translating it yields CASSVQGAITGANVLTF.

This clonotype was seen at least ten times. The V and J genes are TRBV12-3 or TRBV12-4 and TRBJ1-5; D ambiguous. The CDR3 totals 16 residues. Trimming removed 6 bases from V and 0 bases from J, with 15 bases in between. The CDR3 protein is CASRRTAASSNQPQHF. The CDR3 nucleotides read TGTGCCAGCAGAAGGACGGCGGCGAGTAGCAATCAGCCCCAGCATTTT.